Below, 22 T cell receptor beta chains from the same sample are listed, as sequenced in a study of cytomegalovirus exposure and HLA in healthy donors. The primer mix had 60 Vbeta and 13 Jbeta primers. Data came from immunoSEQ multiplex PCR; TCRdb stores just in-frame clones and leaves some out. The table has 160,000 or so clones, around three quarters seen once. The sequenced sample consisted of PBMCs. These receptor sequences come from a man between 35 and 55 years old in good health and CMV-seronegative.

This clone was picked up a small number of times. The chain joins TRBV10-3 to TRBJ1-1, with a possible D match to TRBD1 (6 bases). V lost 9 bases, J lost 0 bases, and 11 bases lay in between. CDR1 and CDR2 (germline): ENHRY, SYGVKD. The CDR3 spans 13 residues. CDR3: CAIMDSMNTEAFF. DNA of the CDR3: TGTGCCATAATGGACAGCATGAACACTGAAGCTTTCTTT.

This chain uses TRBV4-1 with TRBJ1-2; D is unclear. The CDR3 extends over 13 amino acids. V was shortened by 0 bases and J by 5 bases, with 7 bases between the two germline ends. From germline, CDR1 is MGHRA and CDR2 YSYEKL. The CDR3 region is CASSQDGGYGYTF. The DNA of the CDR3 is TGCGCCAGCAGCCAAGATGGCGGTTATGGCTACACCTTC.

The rearrangement uses TRBV6-5 and TRBJ2-7; D is possibly TRBD2 (5 bases). CDR1 is MNHEY, CDR2 SVGAGI, per germline. This CDR3 is built from 15 residues. Trimming removed 8 bases from V and 3 bases from J, with 20 bases in between. Here the CDR3 reads CASPVRVLDFYEQYF. The CDR3, as DNA: TGTGCCAGCCCCGTTAGGGTCCTGGACTTCTACGAGCAGTACTTC.

The chain joins TRBV6-5 to TRBJ1-2, with D perhaps TRBD1 (5 bases). Germline loops: CDR1 MNHEY, CDR2 SVGAGI. This CDR3 is 16 amino acids long. V gave up 4 bases and J gave up 4 bases, with 19 bases separating them. The CDR3 DNA sequence: TGTGCCAGCAGTTCCCTACGGCGTCAGGGCGGCTATGGCTACACCTTC. Its translation is CASSSLRRQGGYGYTF.

A single count supports this clone. The chain combines TRBV5-6 with TRBJ1-6; D gene uncertain. CDR1 and CDR2 from the germline V gene are SGHDT and YYEEEE. V was clipped by 2 bases and J by 7 bases, with 13 bases between them. CDR3 length: 15 residues. CDR3 sequence (DNA): TGTGCCAGCAGCTTCAGATCGGGAATAAATTCACCCCTCCACTTT. The encoded protein is CASSFRSGINSPLHF. Together with reference TRBV5-6 and TRBJ1-6, the CDR3 gives the full variable domain: DAGVTQSPTHLIKTRGQQVTLRCSPKSGHDTVSWYQQALGQGPQFIFQYYEEEERQRGNFPDRFSGHQFPNYSSELNVNALLLGDSALYLCASSFRSGINSPLHFGNGTRLTVT.

V and J are TRBV4-3 and TRBJ2-3; possible D gene TRBD1, 5 bases. The CDR3 runs to 14 residues. Trimming stripped 3 bases from V and 2 bases from J, with 9 bases between. Germline CDR1 is LGHNA and CDR2 is YSLEER. CDR3 DNA: TGCGCCAGCAGCCAGCAGGGATCCACAGATACGCAGTATTTT. Its translation: CASSQQGSTDTQYF.

This chain links TRBV4-1 with TRBJ1-2, with 9 bases fitting TRBD1. After removal of 0 bases from V and 6 bases from J, the junction contained 8 bases not matched to a gene. CDR1 and CDR2 (germline): MGHRA, YSYEKL. The CDR3 spans 16 residues. The CDR3 DNA follows: TGCGCCAGCAGCCAAGATAGAGGACAGGGGAAGGATGGCTACACCTTC. This gives the protein CASSQDRGQGKDGYTF.

This clone occurred once. The chain employs TRBV7-9 and TRBJ1-4; the match to TRBD1 covers 8 bases. With V trimmed by 1 base and J by 3 bases, 7 bases remained unmatched. Germline CDR1 and CDR2: SEHNR and FQNEAQ (reference sequence). This CDR3 spans 17 amino acids. CDR3 in DNA: TGTGCCAGCAGCTTAGTGGACAGGGAGGGATCTAATGAAAAACTGTTTTTT. Translated, it gives CASSLVDREGSNEKLFF.

The rearrangement joins TRBV4-1 to TRBJ1-2; no firm D call. Looked up from germline, CDR1 is MGHRA and CDR2 is YSYEKL. Trimming removed 0 bases at V and 4 bases at J, with 12 bases between. The CDR3 contains 15 residues. CDR3 coding DNA: TGCGCCAGCAGCCAAGATCGGAGTCTGCTCTATGGCTACACCTTC. Translation gives CASSQDRSLLYGYTF.

This chain connects TRBV7-2 to TRBJ2-7; possibly TRBD1 for D (5 bases). The V end lost 1 base, the J end lost 7 bases, and 14 bases lay between the germline ends. This CDR3 is built from 14 residues. Looked up from germline, CDR1 is SGHTA and CDR2 is FQGNSA. CDR3 protein: CASSLGQGNREQYF. Written as DNA, the CDR3 is TGTGCCAGCAGCTTAGGTCAGGGTAATAGGGAGCAGTACTTC.

This clone was picked up a small number of times. V gene TRBV30 combines with J gene TRBJ2-1, with 7 bases that match TRBD1. V was clipped by 2 bases and J by 8 bases; unmatched bases: 6. CDR1 and CDR2 from the germline V gene are GTSNPN and SVGIG (reference sequence). The CDR3 spans 13 residues. This CDR3 reads CAWSPDRVDEQFF. DNA for the CDR3: TGTGCCTGGAGTCCCGACAGGGTTGATGAGCAGTTCTTC.

The chain recombines TRBV5-5 with TRBJ2-1; D is unresolved. V gave up 0 bases and J gave up 6 bases, with 4 bases separating them. Germline-derived CDR1 and CDR2 are SGHKS and YYEKEE (reference sequence). This CDR3 has 12 amino acids. CDR3: CASSLAFNEQFF. For the CDR3, the DNA is TGTGCCAGCAGCTTGGCCTTCAATGAGCAGTTCTTC.

The chain combines TRBV9 with TRBJ1-2; D remains unclear. The germline V gene encodes CDR1 SGDLS and CDR2 YYNGEE. The CDR3 is made up of 12 amino acids. V lost 3 bases and J lost 4, with 7 bases in between. This CDR3 is CASSGTVYGYTF. CDR3 in DNA: TGTGCCAGCAGCGGCACAGTCTATGGCTACACCTTC. The whole variable domain, remainder taken from reference TRBV9 and TRBJ1-2, is DSGVTQTPKHLITATGQRVTLRCSPRSGDLSVYWYQQSLDQGLQFLIQYYNGEERAKGNILERFSAQQFPDLHSELNLSSLELGDSALYFCASSGTVYGYTFGSGTRLTVV.

This rearrangement joins TRBV4-1 to TRBJ2-7, with 9 bases identical to TRBD1. The trim removed 4 bases at V and 4 bases at J, leaving 5 bases unmatched. CDR1 and CDR2 (germline): MGHRA, YSYEKL. CDR3 length equals 14 residues. Here the CDR3 reads CASSPTGGSYEQYF. DNA of the CDR3: TGCGCCAGCAGCCCAACAGGGGGCAGTTACGAGCAGTACTTC.

The chain employs TRBV11-2 and TRBJ2-2; TRBD1 might be the D (6 bases). Germline CDR1 SGHAT, CDR2 FQNNGV. CDR3 length equals 16 residues. V was clipped by 5 bases and J by 1 base, with 14 bases between them. For the CDR3, the DNA is TGTGCCAGCAGCCTACAACAGGGCCTGAACACCGGGGAGCTGTTTTTT. It encodes CASSLQQGLNTGELFF.

This chain joins TRBV9 and TRBJ2-3; D possibly corresponds to TRBD2 (6 bases). The V end lost 3 bases, the J end lost 5 bases, and 22 bases lay between the germline ends. The germline gives CDR1 SGDLS, CDR2 YYNGEE. The CDR3 is 17 residues long. CDR3 residues: CASSGPPGLLPRDTQYF. As DNA, the CDR3 is TGTGCCAGCAGCGGACCACCGGGACTCCTACCCAGAGATACGCAGTATTTT.

This clone has a single count. The chain joins TRBV5-1 to TRBJ1-1; 8 positions match TRBD1. In germline, CDR1 is SGHRS, CDR2 YFSETQ. There are 13 residues in the CDR3. Trimming cost V 6 bases and J 0 bases; bases outside gene matches: 1. The DNA of the CDR3 is TGCGCCAGCACGACAGGGGTGAACACTGAAGCTTTCTTT. It codes for CASTTGVNTEAFF.

Note on this clone: One end of the junction fails to match germline, which may point to a read error. This chain joins TRBV5-1 and TRBJ2-7; 8 bases fit TRBD2. The CDR3 length is 12 residues. Germline lookup yields CDR1 SGHRS and CDR2 YFSETQ. CDR3 residues: CASSNPSGPLHF. In DNA form, the CDR3 reads TGCGCCAGCAGCAATCCTAGCGGGCCCCTCCACTTC.

The rearrangement links TRBV25-1 to TRBJ2-2; a possible D gene is TRBD1 (5 bases). Germline assignment: CDR1 MGHDK and CDR2 SYGVNS. The germline V and J ends were trimmed by 1 base and 0 bases, with 9 bases remaining between them. CDR3 size: 16 residues. The CDR3 nucleotides read TGTGCCAGCAGTGAATTTGCGACAGCGAACACCGGGGAGCTGTTTTTT. It yields the protein CASSEFATANTGELFF. The full variable domain, with the rest looked up from reference TRBV25-1 and TRBJ2-2, is EADIYQTPRYLVIGTGKKITLECSQTMGHDKMYWYQQDPGMELHLIHYSYGVNSTEKGDLSSESTVSRIRTEHFPLTLESARPSHTSQYLCASSEFATANTGELFFGEGSRLTVL.

J is TRBJ1-3 and V is TRBV9; TRBD1 might be the D (5 bases). The germline V gene has CDR1 SGDLS and CDR2 YYNGEE. The V end lost 0 bases, the J end lost 2 bases, and 9 bases lay between the germline ends. There are 15 residues in the CDR3. CDR3: CASSVDGGTGNTIYF. The CDR3 coding sequence is TGTGCCAGCAGCGTAGATGGGGGGACTGGAAACACCATATATTTT.

V usage is TRBV10-1 and J usage is TRBJ2-3; TRBD2 agrees at 15 bases. The CDR3 is 16 amino acids. After removal of 4 bases from V and 6 bases from J, the junction contained 5 bases not matched to a gene. Germline V gene lookup returns CDR1 WNHNN and CDR2 SYGVQD (reference sequence). The CDR3 bases are TGCGCCAGCAGTGTTGGACTAGCGGGGGGGCCGGATACGCAGTATTTT. Protein sequence: CASSVGLAGGPDTQYF.

This rearrangement joins TRBV28 to TRBJ2-3; 7 bases are shared with TRBD1. The CDR3 contains 15 residues. The V gene's germline CDR1 is MDHEN and CDR2 SYDVKM. After removal of 7 bases from V and 2 bases from J, the junction contained 9 bases not matched to a gene. Here the CDR3 reads CASTLMTGNTDTQYF. CDR3 nucleotides: TGTGCCAGCACCCTAATGACAGGGAACACAGATACGCAGTATTTT.